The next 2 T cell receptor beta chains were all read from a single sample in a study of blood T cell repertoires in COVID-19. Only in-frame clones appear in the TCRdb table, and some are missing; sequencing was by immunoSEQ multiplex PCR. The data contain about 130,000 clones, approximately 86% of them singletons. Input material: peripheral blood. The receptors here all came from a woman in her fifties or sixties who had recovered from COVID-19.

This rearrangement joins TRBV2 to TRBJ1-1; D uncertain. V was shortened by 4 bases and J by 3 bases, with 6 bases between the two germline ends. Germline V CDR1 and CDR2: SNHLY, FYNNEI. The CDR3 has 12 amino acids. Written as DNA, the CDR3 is TGTGCCAGCAGTGTCCGGGACACTGAAGCTTTCTTT. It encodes CASSVRDTEAFF.

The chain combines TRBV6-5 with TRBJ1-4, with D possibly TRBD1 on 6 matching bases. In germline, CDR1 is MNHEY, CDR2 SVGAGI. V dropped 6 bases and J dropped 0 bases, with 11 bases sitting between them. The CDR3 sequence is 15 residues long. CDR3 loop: CASRGQFATNEKLFF. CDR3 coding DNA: TGTGCCAGCAGGGGACAATTTGCAACTAATGAAAAACTGTTTTTT.